This is a list of T cell receptor beta chains from one sample in a study of post-analysis software for immune sequencing data. TCRdb recomputed calls from the PCR reads with MiXCR, one row per CDR3 protein. The sample comprises fewer than 550,000 distinct CDR3 sequences, around 34% of which are singletons, and approximately 6% rests with the top ten. Sequencing was performed on blood. The receptors here all came from a girl younger than 18 with multiple sclerosis. Each CDR3 is given with its conserved first and last residue. Fields, in order: D gene, V gene, J gene, clone size, CDR3 protein, CDR3 DNA. A D gene is named only where the DNA matches it firmly. Size is stated for part of the rows, as once, few or many counts, or as a class when the clone is expanded.

d_gene: .; v_gene: TRBV20-1; j_gene: TRBJ2-3; abundance: .; CDR3aa: CSALRPGLPAQNTQYF; CDR3nt: TGCAGTGCTCTTAGACCGGGACTCCCTGCACAGAATACGCAGTATTTT
d_gene: .; v_gene: TRBV12-3/TRBV12-4; j_gene: TRBJ1-5; abundance: few; CDR3aa: CASSTLGGNQPQHF; CDR3nt: TGTGCCAGCAGTACCCTTGGGGGCAATCAGCCCCAGCATTTT
d_gene: TRBD2; v_gene: TRBV2; j_gene: TRBJ2-5; abundance: few; CDR3aa: CASKKELADQETQYF; CDR3nt: TGTGCCAGCAAAAAAGAACTAGCGGACCAAGAGACCCAGTACTTC
d_gene: .; v_gene: TRBV6-6; j_gene: TRBJ2-7; abundance: .; CDR3aa: CASGHSGALYEQYF; CDR3nt: TGTGCCAGCGGGCACTCAGGGGCCCTCTACGAGCAGTACTTC
d_gene: .; v_gene: TRBV20-1; j_gene: TRBJ1-2; abundance: .; CDR3aa: CSASLLIEGYTF; CDR3nt: TGCAGTGCTAGTTTACTCATAGAAGGCTACACCTTC
d_gene: TRBD2; v_gene: TRBV29-1; j_gene: TRBJ2-5; abundance: few; CDR3aa: CSVEGGLGLATQETQYF; CDR3nt: TGCAGCGTTGAAGGGGGGTTAGGACTAGCGACACAAGAGACCCAGTACTTC
d_gene: .; v_gene: TRBV24-1; j_gene: TRBJ2-1; abundance: few; CDR3aa: CATSGGGAYNEQFF; CDR3nt: TGTGCCACCAGTGGAGGGGGGGCCTACAATGAGCAGTTCTTC
d_gene: .; v_gene: TRBV6-6; j_gene: TRBJ1-1; abundance: .; CDR3aa: CASSYSIVAEAFF; CDR3nt: TGTGCCAGCAGTTACTCGATTGTGGCTGAAGCTTTCTTT
d_gene: .; v_gene: TRBV6-5; j_gene: TRBJ2-1; abundance: few; CDR3aa: CASSYKEYNEQFF; CDR3nt: TGTGCCAGCAGTTACAAAGAGTACAATGAGCAGTTCTTC
d_gene: TRBD2; v_gene: TRBV5-6; j_gene: TRBJ2-1; abundance: few; CDR3aa: CASSWGLAGMNEQFF; CDR3nt: TGTGCCAGCAGCTGGGGACTAGCGGGGATGAATGAGCAGTTCTTC
d_gene: TRBD2; v_gene: TRBV5-1; j_gene: TRBJ2-3; abundance: few; CDR3aa: CASSLKDGGLNTDTQYF; CDR3nt: TGCGCCAGCAGCTTGAAGGACGGGGGACTAAACACAGATACGCAGTATTTT
d_gene: .; v_gene: TRBV2; j_gene: TRBJ1-2; abundance: .; CDR3aa: CASSGDQPTYGYTF; CDR3nt: TGTGCCAGCAGTGGGGACCAACCCACCTATGGCTACACCTTC
d_gene: .; v_gene: TRBV29-1; j_gene: TRBJ2-7; abundance: .; CDR3aa: CSVTGIRGEQYF; CDR3nt: TGCAGCGTTACAGGGATTCGTGGCGAGCAGTACTTC
d_gene: TRBD1; v_gene: TRBV6-5; j_gene: TRBJ1-2; abundance: few; CDR3aa: CASSSSKQGGNYGYTF; CDR3nt: TGTGCCAGCAGTTCATCGAAACAGGGGGGTAACTATGGCTACACCTTC
d_gene: TRBD2; v_gene: TRBV20-1; j_gene: TRBJ2-1; abundance: .; CDR3aa: CSASRWRLAANEQFF; CDR3nt: TGCAGTGCTAGCCGCTGGCGACTAGCTGCCAATGAGCAGTTCTTC
d_gene: TRBD2; v_gene: TRBV27; j_gene: TRBJ2-1; abundance: .; CDR3aa: CASSLRGLAGGIYNEQFF; CDR3nt: TGTGCCAGCAGTTTAAGGGGCCTAGCGGGGGGGATCTACAATGAGCAGTTCTTC
d_gene: .; v_gene: TRBV11-1; j_gene: TRBJ2-2; abundance: .; CDR3aa: CASSWTEGIKTGELFF; CDR3nt: TGTGCCAGCAGCTGGACAGAGGGGATTAAGACCGGGGAGCTGTTTTTT
d_gene: TRBD2; v_gene: TRBV9; j_gene: TRBJ2-5; abundance: .; CDR3aa: CASSAGGKETQYF; CDR3nt: TGTGCCAGCAGCGCGGGGGGGAAAGAGACCCAGTACTTC
d_gene: .; v_gene: TRBV6-1; j_gene: TRBJ2-1; abundance: .; CDR3aa: CASRGFMDNEQFF; CDR3nt: TGTGCCAGCAGGGGGTTTATGGACAATGAGCAGTTCTTC
d_gene: TRBD1; v_gene: TRBV10-2; j_gene: TRBJ2-1; abundance: .; CDR3aa: CASSDGGTGGNEQFF; CDR3nt: TGCGCCAGCAGTGACGGAGGGACAGGGGGCAATGAGCAGTTCTTC
d_gene: TRBD1; v_gene: TRBV24-1; j_gene: TRBJ2-3; abundance: few; CDR3aa: CATSFSGTGSTDTQYF; CDR3nt: TGTGCCACCAGTTTCTCCGGGACAGGGAGCACAGATACGCAGTATTTT
d_gene: .; v_gene: TRBV29-1; j_gene: TRBJ2-7; abundance: few; CDR3aa: CSVELAGSSYEQYF; CDR3nt: TGCAGCGTTGAGTTGGCAGGGTCGTCCTACGAGCAGTACTTC
d_gene: .; v_gene: TRBV20-1; j_gene: TRBJ2-3; abundance: .; CDR3aa: CSSAIVWSTDTQYF; CDR3nt: TGCAGTTCGGCTATTGTATGGAGCACAGATACGCAGTATTTT
d_gene: .; v_gene: TRBV5-1; j_gene: TRBJ2-6; abundance: .; CDR3aa: CASSWRGQTQSGANVLTF; CDR3nt: TGCGCCAGCAGCTGGAGGGGACAGACTCAATCTGGGGCCAACGTCCTGACTTTC
d_gene: .; v_gene: TRBV15; j_gene: TRBJ1-1; abundance: few; CDR3aa: CATSRETLNTEAFF; CDR3nt: TGTGCCACCAGCAGAGAAACATTGAACACTGAAGCTTTCTTT
d_gene: .; v_gene: TRBV20-1; j_gene: TRBJ1-5; abundance: .; CDR3aa: CSARGALGNQPQHF; CDR3nt: TGCAGTGCTAGAGGGGCTTTGGGCAATCAGCCCCAGCATTTT
d_gene: .; v_gene: TRBV25-1; j_gene: TRBJ2-3; abundance: .; CDR3aa: CASSELARVGTDTQYF; CDR3nt: TGTGCCAGCAGTGAATTGGCCAGGGTGGGGACAGATACGCAGTATTTT
d_gene: TRBD1; v_gene: TRBV5-1; j_gene: TRBJ1-2; abundance: few; CDR3aa: CASSNGDRVYGYTF; CDR3nt: TGCGCCAGCAGCAACGGGGACAGGGTCTATGGCTACACCTTC
d_gene: TRBD2; v_gene: TRBV6-2/TRBV6-3; j_gene: TRBJ2-1; abundance: few; CDR3aa: CASRYGTSLDEQFF; CDR3nt: TGTGCCAGCAGGTACGGGACTAGTTTGGATGAGCAGTTCTTC
d_gene: .; v_gene: TRBV15; j_gene: TRBJ1-2; abundance: few; CDR3aa: CATSPEDRFYGYTF; CDR3nt: TGTGCCACCAGCCCAGAGGACCGATTTTATGGCTACACCTTC
d_gene: TRBD1; v_gene: TRBV15; j_gene: TRBJ1-5; abundance: .; CDR3aa: CAISGQGGYSNQPQHF; CDR3nt: TGTGCCATCAGCGGGCAGGGGGGATATAGCAATCAGCCCCAGCATTTT
d_gene: TRBD1; v_gene: TRBV20-1; j_gene: TRBJ1-1; abundance: .; CDR3aa: CSARDINRGEAFF; CDR3nt: TGCAGTGCTAGAGATATCAACAGGGGTGAAGCTTTCTTT
d_gene: TRBD1; v_gene: TRBV2; j_gene: TRBJ2-7; abundance: .; CDR3aa: CASSGWGQGTYEQYF; CDR3nt: TGTGCCAGCAGTGGGTGGGGACAGGGTACCTACGAGCAGTACTTC
d_gene: .; v_gene: TRBV7-2; j_gene: TRBJ1-2; abundance: .; CDR3aa: CASSLVERRTYGYTF; CDR3nt: TGTGCCAGCAGCTTAGTTGAGAGAAGAACTTATGGCTACACCTTC
d_gene: .; v_gene: TRBV6-5; j_gene: TRBJ2-1; abundance: many; CDR3aa: CAQPEGRVAYNEQFF; CDR3nt: TGTGCCCAACCGGAGGGCAGGGTGGCCTACAATGAGCAGTTCTTC
d_gene: .; v_gene: TRBV5-1; j_gene: TRBJ2-1; abundance: .; CDR3aa: CASSVGSQTLYNEQFF; CDR3nt: TGCGCCAGCAGCGTGGGGTCACAGACCCTTTACAATGAGCAGTTCTTC
d_gene: TRBD2; v_gene: TRBV11-2; j_gene: TRBJ2-3; abundance: .; CDR3aa: CASSTGLAGGTTDTQYF; CDR3nt: TGTGCCAGCAGCACGGGACTAGCGGGGGGTACCACAGATACGCAGTATTTT
d_gene: TRBD2; v_gene: TRBV3-1; j_gene: TRBJ2-2; abundance: .; CDR3aa: CASSQGLADNTGELFF; CDR3nt: TGTGCCAGCAGCCAAGGACTAGCAGATAACACCGGGGAGCTGTTTTTT
d_gene: .; v_gene: TRBV6-1; j_gene: TRBJ1-2; abundance: few; CDR3aa: CASSVLQGIYGYTF; CDR3nt: TGTGCCAGCAGTGTTCTTCAGGGGATCTATGGCTACACCTTC